A single sample is the source of the 5 T cell receptor beta chains below, sequenced in a study of CD8+ T cells in alopecia areata. As for treatment: oral pan-JAK inhibitor, 5-10 mg twice daily. Reverse transcribed after extraction, RNA yielded cDNA as the sequencing template. Data came from immunoSEQ multiplex PCR; TCRdb stores just in-frame clones and leaves some out. Of 150,000 or so clones in the sample, 50% to 65% are singletons; the top ten hold more than 15%. This sample comprised CD8+ T cells sorted from blood, obtained at week 4, from a patient treated with tofacitinib. The receptors were gathered from a human donor with alopecia areata.

The genes are TRBV27 and TRBJ1-5; D not certain. V gave up 3 bases and J gave up 9 bases, with 9 bases separating them. The germline V gene encodes CDR1 MNHEY and CDR2 SMNVEV (reference sequence). The CDR3 covers 12 residues. CDR3 loop: CASSFSSGPQHF. Here the CDR3 DNA reads TGTGCCAGCAGTTTCTCTTCGGGGCCCCAGCATTTT.

Turning to this clone: Other nucleotide sequences in the sample specify the same CDR3. This chain connects TRBV7-9 to TRBJ2-5; D ambiguous. The V end was cut by 0 bases, the J end by 4 bases, with 3 bases between. CDR3 length: 12 residues. From germline, CDR1 is SEHNR and CDR2 FQNEAQ (reference sequence). CDR3 coding DNA: TGTGCCAGCAGCTTAGCCGGAGAGACCCAGTACTTC. Amino acid sequence: CASSLAGETQYF.

This chain uses TRBV29-1 with TRBJ1-4, with TRBD1 matching over 8 bases. The CDR3 sequence is 12 residues long. V was clipped by 7 bases and J by 5 bases; unmatched bases: 3. Per germline, CDR1 SQVTM and CDR2 ANQGSEA. The CDR3 DNA reads as TGCAGCGCCGGGACAGGCAATGAAAAACTGTTTTTT. It translates to CSAGTGNEKLFF.

The chain carries TRBV27 and TRBJ2-5; D remains unclear. Between the trimmed V and J ends, which lost 5 bases and 5 bases, there was a span of 12 bases. The germline V gene encodes CDR1 MNHEY and CDR2 SMNVEV (reference sequence). CDR3 size: 13 residues. This CDR3 is CASSADLLETQYF. The CDR3 DNA reads TGTGCCAGCAGTGCGGACCTTCTGGAGACCCAGTACTTC.

This clone was seen only a few times. The CDR3 reads CASSWATRDRVVGAFF. CDR3 DNA: TGTGCCAGCAGCTGGGCAACGCGGGACAGGGTTGTAGGAGCTTTCTTT. The chain uses TRBV5-6 and TRBJ1-1; TRBD1 matches 9 bases. This CDR3 comprises 16 residues. The germline CDR1 and CDR2 sequences are SGHDT and YYEEEE. Unmatched junction bases numbered 16, after V lost 3 bases and J lost 10 bases.